Here is one T cell receptor (beta chain) with its context. What it binds is not known. These data belong to a study of early T cells in non-severe SARS-CoV-2 infection. Study background: Unsorted whole blood bulk RNA was sequenced, with unpaired chains.

Germline V gives CDR1 MGHRA, CDR2 YSYEKL. The V segment lost 4 bases and the J segment 16 bases; nucleotides outside the gene matches: 9. The CDR3 is 12 residues long. Attachment of unique molecular identifiers was made to individual cDNA molecules. Each CDR3 protein gets one entry after TCRdb re-called the 5' RACE reads with MiXCR. The repertoire consists of tens of thousands of distinct CDR3 sequences, with over 9.5% occurring once and the leading ten covering over 1.1%. Study outcomes and limitations: Comparison of clonotypes with VDJdb favored anti-spike CD8 responses while missing private and CD4 specificities.

This chain uses TRBV4-1 with TRBJ2-1; 8 bases are a match to TRBD2. The material sequenced was whole blood, taken at baseline. The sequence came from an adult who was a healthcare worker with PCR-confirmed SARS-CoV-2 infection or an uninfected control (not recorded which). The CDR3 is CASSLPGLARFF. In DNA, the CDR3 is TGCGCCAGCAGCCTCCCTGGACTAGCTCGTTTCTTC.